The TCR beta chain under discussion was sequenced for a study of shared clonotypes between healthy human individuals. CD45RO negativity and positive selection for CCR7 defined naive CD8 cells, a population that excluded terminally differentiated effector memory CD45RA+ cells. Produced via immunoSEQ multiplex PCR; TCRdb's table is partial and in-frame only. Here the sample spans about 2.2 million clones, around 95% being singletons. CDR1 is GTSNPN and CDR2 is SVGIG in the germline V gene (reference sequence). Trimming took 1 base from V and 3 from J; bases not matched to a gene: 6. The CDR3 is made up of 15 amino acids.

The clonotype originates from a man between 18 and 35 years old in good health. Some clones in this sample may be carry-over from other donors' samples. The sample taken for sequencing was naive CD8+ T cells from PBMCs. The chain couples TRBV30 to TRBJ2-3, with TRBD1 matching over 8 bases. CDR3 loop: CAWSGFDRGTDTQYF. CDR3 sequence (DNA): TGTGCCTGGAGTGGCTTTGACAGGGGAACAGATACGCAGTATTTT.